The source of this T cell receptor beta chain is a study of blood T cells in healthy people across ages. Next came a second PCR, run for about 7 to 12 cycles, which used a sample-barcoded 5' primer along with a J-beta primer mix. Each CDR3 protein is one row after TCRdb ran MiXCR on the 5' RACE reads. The table records around 700,000 distinct CDR3 sequences, 25% of them present only once. This clonotype was seen a few times. Germline CDR1 LNHNV, CDR2 YYDKDF (reference sequence). V trimming: 0 bases; J trimming: 6 bases; junction bases outside the gene matches: 4. The CDR3 length is 15 residues. These data were also filed under a second study, of T cells of mothers and their children. That paper notes: Reads obtained per mother exceeded 9.5 million TCR beta CDR3 reads, with several million obtained per child. Relative to unrelated pairs, biologically related mother-child dyads exhibited marginally greater, non-significant overlap.

The clonotype was recovered from a boy aged 5-17 years in good health. V gene TRBV15 combines with J gene TRBJ2-1, with 8 bases matching TRBD2. Specimen: blood. The CDR3 region has the DNA TGTGCCACCAGCAGAGAAGCGGGAGCCTTCAATGAGCAGTTCTTC. The encoded protein is CATSREAGAFNEQFF.